This T cell receptor beta chain was identified in a study of blood T cell repertoires in COVID-19. Some clones are missing from TCRdb's copy, which holds only in-frame ones; the method was immunoSEQ multiplex PCR. Of about 140,000 clones in the sample, under 80% were seen once. The V gene lost 6 bases and the J gene lost 0 bases, with 8 bases spanning the gap. The CDR3 contains 12 residues. Germline CDR1 is GTSNPN and CDR2 is SVGIG (reference sequence). This receptor was taken from an elderly man with acute or convalescent COVID-19. The sequenced sample consisted of peripheral blood. The chain has TRBV30 and TRBJ1-1; D is possibly TRBD1 (6 bases). In nucleotides, the CDR3 is TGTGCCTGTAACAGGGTGAACACTGAAGCTTTCTTT. This gives the protein CACNRVNTEAFF.